Shown below are 3 T cell receptor beta chains from a single sample sequenced in a study of shared clonotypes between healthy human individuals. Produced via immunoSEQ multiplex PCR; TCRdb's table is partial and in-frame only. The profile shows almost 750,000 clones, around 70% of them singletons. The sequenced sample was memory CD4+ T cells sorted from blood. Documented subset: CD45RA-negative fraction. The receptor source for this set is a woman in her 30s in good health.

The count of this clone is one. The sample has other DNA sequences that encode this CDR3 too. The chain carries TRBV5-1 and TRBJ2-7; 7 bases line up with TRBD1. Trimming at V came to 0 bases and at J to 4 bases, leaving 7 bases not matched to a gene. This CDR3 contains 15 residues. Germline CDR1 is SGHRS and CDR2 is YFSETQ. The CDR3 DNA reads as TGCGCCAGCAGCTTGGGAGACAGGGACCGATACGAGCAGTACTTC. This gives the protein CASSLGDRDRYEQYF. Full variable domain (outside the CDR3, taken from reference TRBV5-1 and TRBJ2-7): KAGVTQTPRYLIKTRGQQVTLSCSPISGHRSVSWYQQTPGQGLQFLFEYFSETQRNKGNFPGRFSGRQFSNSRSEMNVSTLELGDSALYLCASSLGDRDRYEQYFGPGTRLTVT.

The chain links TRBV18 to TRBJ2-3; 13 positions agree with TRBD2. In germline, CDR1 is KGHSH, CDR2 LQKENI. J was trimmed by 3 bases and V by 4 bases; bases with no gene match: 10. The CDR3 is 18 amino acids. CDR3: CASSQSPTSGRLTDTQYF. CDR3 nucleotides: TGTGCCAGCTCACAATCCCCGACTAGCGGGAGGTTGACAGATACGCAGTATTTT.

The rearrangement uses TRBV11-2 and TRBJ2-7; D is undetermined. Germline-derived CDR1 and CDR2 are SGHAT and FQNNGV. The V end lost 7 bases, the J end lost 0 bases, and 13 bases lay between the germline ends. This CDR3 has 14 amino acids. CDR3 in DNA: TGTGCCAGCACCTACCAGAGAGACTCCTACGAGCAGTACTTC. Residues: CASTYQRDSYEQYF.